A single sample gave rise to the 6 T cell receptor beta chains below, sequenced in a study of T cell repertoires in cytomegalovirus infection. TCRdb redid the calling of the reads with MiXCR, one entry per CDR3 protein. The sample has some 600,000 distinct CDR3 sequences, 20% to 25% seen once. Sequenced sample: CD8+ T cells from PBMCs. These TCRs come from a human donor in good health (CMV status not recorded). Some clones in this sample may be carry-over from other donors' samples.

This clonotype has a count of ten or more. V and J are TRBV12-5 and TRBJ2-3; D is unresolved. Looked up from germline, CDR1 is LGHNT and CDR2 is FRNRAP. The CDR3 has 14 amino acids. Trimming stripped 5 bases from V and 7 bases from J, with 16 bases between. The CDR3 DNA follows: TGTGCTAGTGGTCCTCCCGAGGATCAGCATACGCAGTATTTT. This sequence encodes CASGPPEDQHTQYF.

The chain combines TRBV20-1 with TRBJ1-1, with D possibly matching TRBD1 (6 bases). Trimming left V 5 bases short and J 1 base short, with 17 bases between. The germline V gene encodes CDR1 DFQATT and CDR2 SNEGSKA (reference sequence). The CDR3 sequence is 15 residues long. CDR3 in amino acids: CSASWRGGGNTEAFF. The CDR3 bases are TGCAGTGCTTCCTGGCGGGGAGGGGGGAACACTGAAGCTTTCTTT.

This clonotype was seen only a few times. V gene TRBV7-9 combines with J gene TRBJ2-3; D unresolved. This CDR3 has 16 amino acids. Per the germline V gene, CDR1 is SEHNR and CDR2 is FQNEAQ (reference sequence). Trimming cost V 3 bases and J 0 bases, with 13 bases left between them. CDR3 residues: CASSFLTDTSTDTQYF. CDR3 DNA sequence: TGTGCCAGCAGCTTCCTTACGGATACTAGCACAGATACGCAGTATTTT.

CDR3 sequence reads: CASSRSRTEAFF. The CDR3 nucleotides read TGTGCCAGCAGCCGGTCACGCACTGAAGCTTTCTTT. This rearrangement joins TRBV7-9 to TRBJ1-1; D gene ambiguous. Trimming cost V 5 bases and J 4 bases, with 8 bases left between them. In germline, CDR1 is SEHNR, CDR2 FQNEAQ (reference sequence). CDR3 length: 12 residues. Together with reference TRBV7-9 and TRBJ1-1, the CDR3 gives the full variable domain: DTGVSQNPRHKITKRGQNVTFRCDPISEHNRLYWYRQTLGQGPEFLTYFQNEAQLEKSRLLSDRFSAERPKGSFSTLEIQRTEQGDSAMYLCASSRSRTEAFFGQGTRLTVV.

There are many counts of this clonotype. V gene TRBV20-1 combines with J gene TRBJ2-5; weak D call: TRBD2 (6 bases). This CDR3 spans 12 amino acids. The V end lost 5 bases, the J end lost 9 bases, and 16 bases lay between the germline ends. From germline, CDR1 is DFQATT and CDR2 SNEGSKA (reference sequence). Here the CDR3 reads CSAYQERAAQYF. The CDR3 coding sequence is TGCAGTGCTTATCAGGAGCGGGCGGCCCAGTACTTC.

The chain combines TRBV6-2 or TRBV6-3 with TRBJ2-1; possibly TRBD1 or TRBD2 for D (7 bases each). V shed 0 bases and J shed 8 bases, with 17 bases lying between them. The CDR3 contains 16 residues. The V gene's germline CDR1 is MNHEY and CDR2 SVGEGT. Written as DNA, the CDR3 is TGTGCCAGCAGTTACTCGAACGACAGGGCGGGAGATGAGCAGTTCTTC. It translates to CASSYSNDRAGDEQFF.